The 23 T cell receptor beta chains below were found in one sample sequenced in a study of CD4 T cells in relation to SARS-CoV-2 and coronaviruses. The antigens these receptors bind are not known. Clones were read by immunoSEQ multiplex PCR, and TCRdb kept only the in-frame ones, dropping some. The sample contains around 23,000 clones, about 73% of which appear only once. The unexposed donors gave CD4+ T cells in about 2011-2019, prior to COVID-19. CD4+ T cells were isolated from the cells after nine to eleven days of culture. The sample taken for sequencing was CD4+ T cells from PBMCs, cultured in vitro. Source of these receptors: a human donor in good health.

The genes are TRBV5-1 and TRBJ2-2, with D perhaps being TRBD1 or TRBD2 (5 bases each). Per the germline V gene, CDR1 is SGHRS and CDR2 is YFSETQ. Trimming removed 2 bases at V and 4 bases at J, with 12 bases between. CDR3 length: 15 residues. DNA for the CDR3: TGCGCCAGCAGCTTCGGGGCTAGTCCCACCGGGGAGCTGTTTTTT. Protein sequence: CASSFGASPTGELFF.

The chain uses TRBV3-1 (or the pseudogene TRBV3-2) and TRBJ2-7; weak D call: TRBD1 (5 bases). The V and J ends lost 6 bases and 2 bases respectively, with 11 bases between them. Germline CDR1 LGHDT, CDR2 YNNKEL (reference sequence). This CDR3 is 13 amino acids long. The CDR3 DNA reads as TGTGCCAGCAGTAGACAAGGGGCCTACGAGCAGTACTTC. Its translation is CASSRQGAYEQYF.

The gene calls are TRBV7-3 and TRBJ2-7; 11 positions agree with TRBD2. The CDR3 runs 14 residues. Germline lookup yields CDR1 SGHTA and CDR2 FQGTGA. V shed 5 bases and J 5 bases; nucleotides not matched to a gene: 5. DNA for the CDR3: TGTGCCAGCAGCCTAGCGGGAGGTGGCGACGAGCAGTACTTC. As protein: CASSLAGGGDEQYF. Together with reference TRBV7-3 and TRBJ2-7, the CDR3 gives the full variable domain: GAGVSQTPSNKVTEKGKYVELRCDPISGHTALYWYRQSLGQGPEFLIYFQGTGAADDSGLPNDRFFAVRPEGSVSTLKIQRTERGDSAVYLCASSLAGGGDEQYFGPGTRLTVT.

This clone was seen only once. The CDR3, as DNA: TGTGCCAGCAGTCCAACCCCGGGCAGGGGGCAAGAGCAGTACTTC. It encodes CASSPTPGRGQEQYF. The genes are TRBV11-2 and TRBJ2-7; 8 nucleotides agree with TRBD1. The CDR3 extends over 15 amino acids. Germline CDR1 reads SGHAT; CDR2 reads FQNNGV. V was pared by 6 bases and J by 7 bases, with 14 bases of the junction left unmatched.

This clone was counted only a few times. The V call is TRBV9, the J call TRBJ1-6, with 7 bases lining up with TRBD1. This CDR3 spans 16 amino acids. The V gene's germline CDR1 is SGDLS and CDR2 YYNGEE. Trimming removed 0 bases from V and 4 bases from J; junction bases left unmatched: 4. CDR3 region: CASSVGDRAYNSPLHF. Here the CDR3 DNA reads TGTGCCAGCAGCGTAGGGGACAGAGCTTATAATTCACCCCTCCACTTT. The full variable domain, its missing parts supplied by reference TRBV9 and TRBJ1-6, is DSGVTQTPKHLITATGQRVTLRCSPRSGDLSVYWYQQSLDQGLQFLIQYYNGEERAKGNILERFSAQQFPDLHSELNLSSLELGDSALYFCASSVGDRAYNSPLHFGNGTRLTVT.

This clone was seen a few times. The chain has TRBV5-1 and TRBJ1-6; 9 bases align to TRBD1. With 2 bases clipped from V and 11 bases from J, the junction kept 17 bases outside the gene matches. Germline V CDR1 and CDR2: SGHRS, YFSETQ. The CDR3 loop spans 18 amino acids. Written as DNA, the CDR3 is TGCGCCAGCAGCTTATCGGACAGGGGACCATCGTTGGACCCACCCCTCCACTTT. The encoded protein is CASSLSDRGPSLDPPLHF. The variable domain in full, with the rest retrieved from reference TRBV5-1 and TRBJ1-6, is KAGVTQTPRYLIKTRGQQVTLSCSPISGHRSVSWYQQTPGQGLQFLFEYFSETQRNKGNFPGRFSGRQFSNSRSEMNVSTLELGDSALYLCASSLSDRGPSLDPPLHFGNGTRLTVT.

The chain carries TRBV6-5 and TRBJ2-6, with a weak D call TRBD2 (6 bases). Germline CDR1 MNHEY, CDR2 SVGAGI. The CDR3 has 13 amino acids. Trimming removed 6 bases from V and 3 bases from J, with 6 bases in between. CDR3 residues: CASRGGGANVLTF. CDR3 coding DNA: TGTGCCAGCAGGGGGGGTGGGGCCAACGTCCTGACTTTC.

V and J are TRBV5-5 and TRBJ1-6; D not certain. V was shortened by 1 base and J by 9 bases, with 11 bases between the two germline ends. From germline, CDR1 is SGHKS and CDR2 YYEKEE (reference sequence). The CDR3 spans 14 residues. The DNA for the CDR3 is TGTGCCAGCAGCTTGAGTAGCATAGGTTCACCCCTCCACTTT. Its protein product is CASSLSSIGSPLHF.

CDR3 protein: CASSQVGGYVSEAFF. CDR3 bases: TGTGCCAGCAGCCAAGTCGGAGGGTACGTCTCTGAAGCTTTCTTT. This chain connects TRBV3-1 (or the pseudogene TRBV3-2) to TRBJ1-1, with unresolved D. Trimming shortened V by 1 base and J by 6 bases, and 15 bases separated the two germline ends. Germline values: CDR1 LGHDT, CDR2 YNNKEL (reference sequence). This CDR3 has 15 residues.

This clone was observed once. This CDR3 reads CASSPSGGGTEAFF. In DNA form, the CDR3 reads TGTGCCAGCTCCCCGAGTGGGGGCGGCACTGAAGCTTTCTTT. The chain uses TRBV18 and TRBJ1-1; tentatively, D is TRBD1 (6 bases). The CDR3 length is 14 residues. Trimming took 6 bases from V and 4 from J, leaving 15 bases between them. Germline CDR1 reads KGHSH; CDR2 reads LQKENI.

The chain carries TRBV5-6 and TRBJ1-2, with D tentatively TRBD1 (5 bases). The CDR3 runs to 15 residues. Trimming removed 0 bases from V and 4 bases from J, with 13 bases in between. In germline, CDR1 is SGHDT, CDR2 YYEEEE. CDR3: CASSLVSGKFYGYTF. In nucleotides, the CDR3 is TGTGCCAGCAGCTTGGTATCAGGGAAATTCTATGGCTACACCTTC.

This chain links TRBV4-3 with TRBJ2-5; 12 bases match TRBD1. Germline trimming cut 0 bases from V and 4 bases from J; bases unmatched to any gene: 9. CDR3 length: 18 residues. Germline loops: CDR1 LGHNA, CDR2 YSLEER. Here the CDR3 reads CASSQDRGTGGGPETQYF. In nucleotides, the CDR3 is TGCGCCAGCAGCCAAGATCGGGGGACAGGGGGCGGCCCAGAGACCCAGTACTTC.

The CDR3 sequence: CASSSRQGFNEQFF. CDR3 coding DNA: TGTGCCAGCAGCTCCCGACAGGGGTTCAATGAGCAGTTCTTC. V and J are TRBV7-2 and TRBJ2-1; TRBD1 aligns across 8 bases. The germline V gene has CDR1 SGHTA and CDR2 FQGNSA. The CDR3 length is 14 residues. The J segment lost 6 bases and the V segment lost 4 bases, leaving 5 bases of the junction unmatched.

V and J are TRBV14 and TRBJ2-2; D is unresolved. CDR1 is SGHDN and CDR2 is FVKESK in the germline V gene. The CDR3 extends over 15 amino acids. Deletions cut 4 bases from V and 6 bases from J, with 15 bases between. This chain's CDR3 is CASSRGRVGSGELFF. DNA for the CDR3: TGTGCCAGCAGCCGCGGTCGGGTTGGGTCCGGGGAGCTGTTTTTT. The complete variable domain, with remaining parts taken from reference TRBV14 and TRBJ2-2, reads EAGVTQFPSHSVIEKGQTVTLRCDPISGHDNLYWYRRVMGKEIKFLLHFVKESKQDESGMPNNRFLAERTGGTYSTLKVQPAELEDSGVYFCASSRGRVGSGELFFGEGSRLTVL.

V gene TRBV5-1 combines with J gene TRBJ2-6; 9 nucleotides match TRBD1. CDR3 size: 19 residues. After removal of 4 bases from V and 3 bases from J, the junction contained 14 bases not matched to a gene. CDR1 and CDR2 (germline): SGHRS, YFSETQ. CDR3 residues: CASSTPPGQGKGGANVLTF. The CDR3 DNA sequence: TGCGCCAGCAGCACCCCGCCGGGACAGGGAAAAGGTGGGGCCAACGTCCTGACTTTC.

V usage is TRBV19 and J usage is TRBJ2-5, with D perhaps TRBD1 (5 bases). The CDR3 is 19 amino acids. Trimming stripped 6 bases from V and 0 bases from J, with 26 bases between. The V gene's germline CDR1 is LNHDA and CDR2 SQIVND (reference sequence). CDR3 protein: CASRGHKSAQGWDQETQYF. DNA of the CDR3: TGTGCCAGTAGAGGGCATAAGAGCGCCCAGGGATGGGACCAAGAGACCCAGTACTTC.

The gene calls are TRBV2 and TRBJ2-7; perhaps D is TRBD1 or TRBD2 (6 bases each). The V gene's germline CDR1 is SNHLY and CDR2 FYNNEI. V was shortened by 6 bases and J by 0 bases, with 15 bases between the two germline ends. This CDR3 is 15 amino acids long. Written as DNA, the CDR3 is TGTGCCAGCAGGGGGGGCACCACCGTCTCCTACGAGCAGTACTTC. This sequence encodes CASRGGTTVSYEQYF.

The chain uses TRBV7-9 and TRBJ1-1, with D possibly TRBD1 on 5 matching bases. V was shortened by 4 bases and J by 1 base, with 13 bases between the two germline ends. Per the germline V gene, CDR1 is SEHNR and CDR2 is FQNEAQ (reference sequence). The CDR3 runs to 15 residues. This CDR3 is CASSSLVGENTEAFF. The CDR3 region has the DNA TGTGCCAGCAGCTCTCTCGTGGGGGAGAACACTGAAGCTTTCTTT.

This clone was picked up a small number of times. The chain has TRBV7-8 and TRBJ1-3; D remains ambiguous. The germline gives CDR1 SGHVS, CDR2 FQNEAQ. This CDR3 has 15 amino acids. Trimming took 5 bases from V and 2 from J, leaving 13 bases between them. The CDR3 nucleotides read TGTGCCAGCAGCCGAGGGAGTGGTCCTGGAAACACCATATATTTT. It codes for CASSRGSGPGNTIYF.

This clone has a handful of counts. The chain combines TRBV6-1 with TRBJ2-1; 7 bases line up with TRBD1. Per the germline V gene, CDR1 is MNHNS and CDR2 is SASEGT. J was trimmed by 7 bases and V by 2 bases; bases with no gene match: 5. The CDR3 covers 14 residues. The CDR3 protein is CASSETGDRNEQFF. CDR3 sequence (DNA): TGTGCCAGCAGTGAAACAGGGGATAGAAATGAGCAGTTCTTC.

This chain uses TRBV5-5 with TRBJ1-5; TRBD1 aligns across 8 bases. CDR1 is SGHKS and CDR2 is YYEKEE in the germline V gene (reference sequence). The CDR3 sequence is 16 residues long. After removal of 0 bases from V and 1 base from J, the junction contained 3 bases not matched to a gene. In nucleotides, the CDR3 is TGTGCCAGCAGCTTGGAGGGACAGGTGAGCAATCAGCCCCAGCATTTT. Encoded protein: CASSLEGQVSNQPQHF.

The CDR3 sequence is CASRPTDRGLSGELFF. CDR3 nucleotides: TGTGCCAGTAGACCCACAGACAGGGGGCTTAGCGGGGAGCTGTTTTTT. J is TRBJ2-2 and V is TRBV19; 10 bases line up with TRBD1. CDR3 length equals 16 residues. CDR1 and CDR2 from the germline V gene are LNHDA and SQIVND (reference sequence). With V trimmed by 6 bases and J by 7 bases, 11 bases remained unmatched.

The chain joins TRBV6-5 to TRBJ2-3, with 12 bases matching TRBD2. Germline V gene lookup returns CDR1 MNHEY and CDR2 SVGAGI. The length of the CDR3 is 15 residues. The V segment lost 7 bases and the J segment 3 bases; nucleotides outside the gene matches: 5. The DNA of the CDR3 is TGTGCCAGCACGACTAGCGGGAGTTTTACAGATACGCAGTATTTT. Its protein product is CASTTSGSFTDTQYF.